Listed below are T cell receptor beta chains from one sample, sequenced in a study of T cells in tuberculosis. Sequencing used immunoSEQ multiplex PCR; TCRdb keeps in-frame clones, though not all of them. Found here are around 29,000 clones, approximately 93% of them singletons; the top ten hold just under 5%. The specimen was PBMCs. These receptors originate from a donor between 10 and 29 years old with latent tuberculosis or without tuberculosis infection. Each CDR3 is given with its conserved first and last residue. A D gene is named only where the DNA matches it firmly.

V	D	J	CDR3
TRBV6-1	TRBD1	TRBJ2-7	CASNRQGSYEQYF
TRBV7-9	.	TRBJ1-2	CASSLSTGDYGYTF
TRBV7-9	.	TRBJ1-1	CASRRDLETEAFF
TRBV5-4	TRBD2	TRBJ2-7	CASSQSGGAIAYEQYF
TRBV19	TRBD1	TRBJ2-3	CASSMAGTGYEDTQYF
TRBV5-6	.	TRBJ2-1	CASSSWYYEQFF
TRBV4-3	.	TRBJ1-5	CASSQFLGGYSNQPQHF
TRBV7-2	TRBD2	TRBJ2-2	CASSPPGLTPQGELFF
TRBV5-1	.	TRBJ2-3	CASSLYTGPSADTQYF
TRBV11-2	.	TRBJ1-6	CASSLASYNSPLHF
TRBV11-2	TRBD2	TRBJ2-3	CASSLDPGGGADTQYF
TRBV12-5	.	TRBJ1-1	CASGLVPGAEAFF
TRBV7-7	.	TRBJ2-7	CASSLAAGRHYEQYF
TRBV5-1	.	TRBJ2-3	CASSFPFPSTLGGTDTQYF
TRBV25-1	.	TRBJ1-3	CASSETGGGNTIYF
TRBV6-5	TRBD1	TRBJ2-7	CASSSRTGGTYEQYF
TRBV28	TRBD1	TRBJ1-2	CASRIGQGPTRGYTF
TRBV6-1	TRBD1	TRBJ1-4	CASSATGEGVGEKLFF
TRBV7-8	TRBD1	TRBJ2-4	CASSLSPDRAKNIQYF
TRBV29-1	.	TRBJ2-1	CSVGTGSGSYNEQFF
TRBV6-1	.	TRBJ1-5	CASNSDSQINQPQHF
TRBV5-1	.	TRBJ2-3	CASSSGDDTQYF
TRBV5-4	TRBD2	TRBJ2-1	CASSLGTSGRDNEQFF
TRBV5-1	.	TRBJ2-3	CASSLAIGADTQYF
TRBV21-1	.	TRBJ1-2	CASSKGSRTGHYGYTF
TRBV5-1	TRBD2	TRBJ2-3	CASSLGLGGGTTDTQYF
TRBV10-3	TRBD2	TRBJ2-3	CAIRASGIFEDTQYF
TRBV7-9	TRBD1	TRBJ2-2	CASSKQGPNTGELFF
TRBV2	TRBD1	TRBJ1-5	CASSADRASNQPQHF
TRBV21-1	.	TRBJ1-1	CASSKATGNTEAFF
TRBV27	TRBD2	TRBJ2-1	CASSLAGGLLYNEQFF
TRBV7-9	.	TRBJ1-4	CASSPAIATNEKLFF
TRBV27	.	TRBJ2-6	CASSWSWVFSPGANVLTF
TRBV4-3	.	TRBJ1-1	CASSQAPQDRPYTEAFF
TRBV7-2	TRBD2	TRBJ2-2	CASSRTSGVGTGELFF
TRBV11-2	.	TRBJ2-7	CASSFLSEQYF
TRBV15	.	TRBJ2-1	CATSRDPGGEQFF
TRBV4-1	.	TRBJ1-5	CASSQDETNNQPQHF
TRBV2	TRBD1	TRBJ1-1	CASDEKGARAFF
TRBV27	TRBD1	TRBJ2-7	CASSRDRESHEQYF
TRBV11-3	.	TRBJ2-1	CASSLNGDRGNEQFF
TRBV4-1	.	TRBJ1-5	CASSQGAVNRPQHF
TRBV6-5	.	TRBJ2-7	CASSYRSSSYEQYF
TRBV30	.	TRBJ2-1	CAWRGGSSSYNEQFF
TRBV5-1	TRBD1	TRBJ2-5	CASHGQGQETQYF
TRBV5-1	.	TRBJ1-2	CASSLGPNYGYTF
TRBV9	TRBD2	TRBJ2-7	CASSVASTSAGYEQYF
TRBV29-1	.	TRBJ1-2	CSSQGRGSGYTF
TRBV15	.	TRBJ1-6	CATSRAGRSPLHF
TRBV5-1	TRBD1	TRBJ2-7	CASSSTGGFDEQYF
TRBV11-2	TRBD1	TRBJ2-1	CASSTWDRGNEQFF
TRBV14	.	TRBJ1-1	CASRQNTEAFF
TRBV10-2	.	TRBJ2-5	CASSDPEETQYF
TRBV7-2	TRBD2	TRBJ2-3	CASSLFGGARTDTQYF
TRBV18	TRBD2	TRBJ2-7	CASSPGTSGATSYEQYF
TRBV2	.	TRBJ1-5	CASRRGSNQPQHF
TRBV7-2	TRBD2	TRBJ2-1	CASRGAGGPYNEQFF
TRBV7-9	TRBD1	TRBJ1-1	CASSIQTGRTEAFF
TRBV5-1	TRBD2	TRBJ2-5	CASSLSGAVLGETQYF
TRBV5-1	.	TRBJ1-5	CASSLAPRRDSNQPQHF